The TCR beta chain described here comes from a study of graft-versus-host responses after intestinal transplantation. CDR1 and CDR2 (germline): SEHNR, FQNEAQ (reference sequence). The CDR3 is 17 amino acids. V shed 0 bases and J 0 bases; nucleotides not matched to a gene: 7. As for this clone: Its specificity is not known.

This table comes from immunoSEQ multiplex PCR, and its TCRdb copy is limited to in-frame clones, with some not included. The sample lists about 39,000 clones; about 95% were seen once. Source: unstimulated CD8+ T cells sorted from spleen or lymph node cells, taken before transplant. This chain joins TRBV7-9 and TRBJ1-1, with 7 bases matching TRBD1. The TCR originated in a human donor who was the organ donor for an intestinal transplant. The CDR3, as DNA: TGTGCCAGCAGCTTAGCGCCGACAGGGCCCCTGAACACTGAAGCTTTCTTT. Protein sequence: CASSLAPTGPLNTEAFF.